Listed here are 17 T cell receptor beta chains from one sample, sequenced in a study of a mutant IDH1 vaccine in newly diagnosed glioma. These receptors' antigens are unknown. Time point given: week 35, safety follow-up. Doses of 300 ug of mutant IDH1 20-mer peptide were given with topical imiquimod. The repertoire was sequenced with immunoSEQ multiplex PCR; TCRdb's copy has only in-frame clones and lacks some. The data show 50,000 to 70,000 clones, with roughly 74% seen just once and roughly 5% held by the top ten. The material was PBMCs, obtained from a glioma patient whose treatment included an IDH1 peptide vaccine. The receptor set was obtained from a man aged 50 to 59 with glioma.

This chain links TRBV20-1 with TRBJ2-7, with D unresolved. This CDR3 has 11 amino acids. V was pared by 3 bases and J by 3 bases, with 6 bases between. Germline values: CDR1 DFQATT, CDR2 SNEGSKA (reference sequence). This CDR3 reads CSASSLYEQYF. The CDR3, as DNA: TGCAGTGCTAGTTCCCTCTACGAGCAGTACTTC.

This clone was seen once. The chain's CDR3 is CASSVGQSGTEAFF. CDR3 sequence (DNA): TGTGCCAGCAGCGTAGGGCAGTCGGGCACTGAAGCTTTCTTT. This chain uses TRBV9 with TRBJ1-1; D is uncertain. Germline V gene data show CDR1 as SGDLS and CDR2 as YYNGEE. Trimming removed 0 bases at V and 4 bases at J, with 10 bases between. The length of the CDR3 is 14 residues.

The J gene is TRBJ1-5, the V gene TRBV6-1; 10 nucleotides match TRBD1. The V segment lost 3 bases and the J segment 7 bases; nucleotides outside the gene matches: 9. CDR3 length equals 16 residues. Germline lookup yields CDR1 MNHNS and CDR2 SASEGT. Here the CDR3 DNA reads TGTGCCAGCAGTGAGGGACAGGGGATGGTCGGACAGCCCCAGCATTTT. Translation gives CASSEGQGMVGQPQHF.

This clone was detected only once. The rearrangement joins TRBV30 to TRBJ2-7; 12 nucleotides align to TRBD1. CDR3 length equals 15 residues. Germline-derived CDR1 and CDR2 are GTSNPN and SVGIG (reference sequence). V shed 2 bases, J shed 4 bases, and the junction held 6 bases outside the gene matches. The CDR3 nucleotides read TGTGCCTGGAGTCCCGGGACAGGGGGCTGGTACGAGCAGTACTTC. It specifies CAWSPGTGGWYEQYF.

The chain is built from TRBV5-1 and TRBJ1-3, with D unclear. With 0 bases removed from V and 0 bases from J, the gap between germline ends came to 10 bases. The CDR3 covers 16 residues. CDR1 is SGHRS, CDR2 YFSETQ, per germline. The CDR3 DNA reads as TGCGCCAGCAGCTTGGCCCGGGCGAGCTCTGGAAACACCATATATTTT. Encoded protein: CASSLARASSGNTIYF.

CDR3 loop: CASSLDGQEIDEKLFF. In DNA form, the CDR3 reads TGCGCCAGCAGCTTGGACGGCCAGGAAATTGACGAAAAACTGTTTTTT. This chain connects TRBV5-1 to TRBJ1-4, with D hard to call. V was clipped by 0 bases and J by 8 bases, with 17 bases between them. This CDR3 region has 16 residues. Germline-derived CDR1 and CDR2 are SGHRS and YFSETQ.

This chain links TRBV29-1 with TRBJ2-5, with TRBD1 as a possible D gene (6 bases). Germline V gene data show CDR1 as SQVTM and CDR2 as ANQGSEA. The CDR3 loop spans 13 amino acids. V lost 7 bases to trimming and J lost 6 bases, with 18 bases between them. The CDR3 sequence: CSATPTGFKTQYF. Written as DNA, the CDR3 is TGCAGCGCTACGCCTACAGGGTTCAAGACCCAGTACTTC.

The CDR3 sequence: CASSRGQGSEFYEQYF. The CDR3 DNA reads as TGTGCCAGCAGCCGCGGACAGGGATCCGAATTCTACGAGCAGTACTTC. The rearrangement uses TRBV7-2 and TRBJ2-7; 8 nucleotides match TRBD1. The length of the CDR3 is 16 residues. The ends lost 5 bases at V and 3 bases at J; junction bases unmatched: 12. Germline V CDR1 and CDR2: SGHTA, FQGNSA.

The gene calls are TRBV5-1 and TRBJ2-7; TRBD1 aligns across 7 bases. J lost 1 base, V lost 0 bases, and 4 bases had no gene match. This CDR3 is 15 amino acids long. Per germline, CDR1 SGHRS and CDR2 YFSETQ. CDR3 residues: CASSLAGTASYEQYF. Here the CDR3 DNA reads TGCGCCAGCAGCTTGGCCGGGACAGCTTCCTACGAGCAGTACTTC. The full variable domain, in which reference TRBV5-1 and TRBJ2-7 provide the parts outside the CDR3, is KAGVTQTPRYLIKTRGQQVTLSCSPISGHRSVSWYQQTPGQGLQFLFEYFSETQRNKGNFPGRFSGRQFSNSRSEMNVSTLELGDSALYLCASSLAGTASYEQYFGPGTRLTVT.

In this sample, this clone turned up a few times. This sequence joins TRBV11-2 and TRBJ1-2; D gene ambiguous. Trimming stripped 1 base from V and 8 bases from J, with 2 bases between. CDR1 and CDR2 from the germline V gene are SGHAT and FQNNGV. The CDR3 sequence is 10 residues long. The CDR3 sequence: CASSLVGYTF. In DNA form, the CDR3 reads TGTGCCAGCAGCTTAGTCGGCTACACCTTC.

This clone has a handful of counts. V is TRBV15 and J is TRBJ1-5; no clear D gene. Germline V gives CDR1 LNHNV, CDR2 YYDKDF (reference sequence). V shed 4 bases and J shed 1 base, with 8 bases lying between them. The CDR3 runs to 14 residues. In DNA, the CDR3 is TGTGCCACCAGCATAGGTATCAGCAATCAGCCCCAGCATTTT. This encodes CATSIGISNQPQHF.

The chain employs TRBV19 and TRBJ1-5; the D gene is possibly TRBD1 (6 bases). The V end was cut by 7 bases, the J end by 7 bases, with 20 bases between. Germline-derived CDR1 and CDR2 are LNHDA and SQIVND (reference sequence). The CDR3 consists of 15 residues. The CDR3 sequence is CASNPGWGARQPQHF. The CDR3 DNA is TGTGCCAGTAACCCTGGATGGGGGGCTCGACAGCCCCAGCATTTT.

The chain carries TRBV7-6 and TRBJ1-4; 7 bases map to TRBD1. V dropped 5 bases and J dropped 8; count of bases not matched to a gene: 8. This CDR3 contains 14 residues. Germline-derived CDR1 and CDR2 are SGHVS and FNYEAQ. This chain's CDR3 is CASSPTGVQEKLFF. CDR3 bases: TGTGCCAGCAGCCCCACAGGGGTTCAAGAAAAACTGTTTTTT.

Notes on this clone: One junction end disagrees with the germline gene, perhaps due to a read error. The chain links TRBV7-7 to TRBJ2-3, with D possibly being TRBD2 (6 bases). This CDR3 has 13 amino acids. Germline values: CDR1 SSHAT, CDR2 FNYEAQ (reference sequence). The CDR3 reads CASSRGGLDTQYF. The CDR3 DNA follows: TGTGCTAGCAGTCGTGGGGGGTTAGATACGCAGTATTTT.

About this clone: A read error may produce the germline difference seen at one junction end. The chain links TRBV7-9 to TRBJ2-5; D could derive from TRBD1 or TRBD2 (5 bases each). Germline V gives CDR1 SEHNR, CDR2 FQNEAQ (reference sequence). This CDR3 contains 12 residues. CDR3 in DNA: TGTGCCAGCAGCCGGGACCAGGAGACCCAGTACTTC. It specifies CASSRDQETQYF.

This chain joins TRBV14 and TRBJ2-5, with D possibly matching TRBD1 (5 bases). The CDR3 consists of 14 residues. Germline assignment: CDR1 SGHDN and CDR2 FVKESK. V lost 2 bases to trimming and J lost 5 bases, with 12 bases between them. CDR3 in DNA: TGTGCCAGCAGCCAAAGACAGAACGGGGAGACCCAGTACTTC. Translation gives CASSQRQNGETQYF.

CDR3 protein: CASSVTTGDGYTF. The DNA for the CDR3 is TGTGCCAGCAGTGTAACGACAGGGGATGGCTACACCTTC. The V gene is TRBV2, the J gene TRBJ1-2; 8 bases align to TRBD1. J lost 6 bases, V lost 4 bases, and 4 bases had no gene match. Per germline, CDR1 SNHLY and CDR2 FYNNEI. This CDR3 spans 13 amino acids.